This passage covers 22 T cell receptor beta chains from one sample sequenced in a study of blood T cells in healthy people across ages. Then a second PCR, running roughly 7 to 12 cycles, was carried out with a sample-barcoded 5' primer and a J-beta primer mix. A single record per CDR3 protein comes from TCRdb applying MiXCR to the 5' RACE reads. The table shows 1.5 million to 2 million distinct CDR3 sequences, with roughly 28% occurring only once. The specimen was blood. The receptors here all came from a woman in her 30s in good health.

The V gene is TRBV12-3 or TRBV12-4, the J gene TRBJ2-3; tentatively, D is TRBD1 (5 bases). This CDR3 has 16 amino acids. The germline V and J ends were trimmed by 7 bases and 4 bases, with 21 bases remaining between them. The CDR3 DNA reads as TGTGCCAGCAATAGAAGGACCCTGGGGCTGTCAGATACGCAGTATTTT. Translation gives CASNRRTLGLSDTQYF.

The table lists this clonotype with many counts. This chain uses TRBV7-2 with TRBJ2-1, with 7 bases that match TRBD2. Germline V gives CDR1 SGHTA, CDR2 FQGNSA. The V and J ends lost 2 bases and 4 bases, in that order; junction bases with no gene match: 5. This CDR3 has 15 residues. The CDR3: CASSLSRERYNEQFF. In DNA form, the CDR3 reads TGTGCCAGCAGCTTATCGCGGGAGCGGTACAATGAGCAGTTCTTC.

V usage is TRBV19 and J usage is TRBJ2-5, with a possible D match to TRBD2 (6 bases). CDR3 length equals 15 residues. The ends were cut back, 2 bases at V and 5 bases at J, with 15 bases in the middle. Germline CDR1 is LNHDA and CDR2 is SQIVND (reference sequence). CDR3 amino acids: CASSIMAGRGETQYF. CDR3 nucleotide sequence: TGTGCCAGTAGTATAATGGCTGGACGGGGGGAGACCCAGTACTTC.

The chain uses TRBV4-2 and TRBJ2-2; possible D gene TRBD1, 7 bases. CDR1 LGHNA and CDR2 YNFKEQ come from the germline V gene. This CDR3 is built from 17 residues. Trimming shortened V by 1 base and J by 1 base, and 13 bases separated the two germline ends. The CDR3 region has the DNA TGTGCCAGCAGCCAAGCGGCCAGGGGGGAGAACACCGGGGAGCTGTTTTTT. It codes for CASSQAARGENTGELFF.

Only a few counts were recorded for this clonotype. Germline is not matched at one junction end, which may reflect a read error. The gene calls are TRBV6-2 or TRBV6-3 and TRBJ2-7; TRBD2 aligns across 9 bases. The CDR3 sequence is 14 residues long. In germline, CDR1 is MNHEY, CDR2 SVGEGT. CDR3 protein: CACSHSGRGNEQYF. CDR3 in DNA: TGTGCCTGCAGTCATAGCGGGAGAGGGAACGAGCAGTACTTC.

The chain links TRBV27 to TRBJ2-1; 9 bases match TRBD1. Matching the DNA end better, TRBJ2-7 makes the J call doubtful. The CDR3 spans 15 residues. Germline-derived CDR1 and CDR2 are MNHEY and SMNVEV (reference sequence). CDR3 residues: CASRAGTGIYNEQYF. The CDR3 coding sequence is TGTGCCAGCAGAGCCGGGACAGGGATCTACAATGAGCAGTACTTC.

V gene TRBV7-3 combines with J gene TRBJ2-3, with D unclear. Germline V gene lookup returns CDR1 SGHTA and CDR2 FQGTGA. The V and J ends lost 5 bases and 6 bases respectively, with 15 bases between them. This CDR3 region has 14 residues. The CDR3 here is CASSATALTDTQYF. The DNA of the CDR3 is TGTGCCAGCAGCGCAACAGCGCTGACGGATACGCAGTATTTT.

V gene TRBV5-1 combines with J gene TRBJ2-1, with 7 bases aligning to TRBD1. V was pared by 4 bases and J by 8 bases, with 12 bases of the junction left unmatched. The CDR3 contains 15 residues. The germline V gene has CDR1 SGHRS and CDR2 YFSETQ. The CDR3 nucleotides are TGCGCCAGCAGCACGGACAGGTGGATAGGGGATGAGCAGTTCTTC. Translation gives CASSTDRWIGDEQFF.

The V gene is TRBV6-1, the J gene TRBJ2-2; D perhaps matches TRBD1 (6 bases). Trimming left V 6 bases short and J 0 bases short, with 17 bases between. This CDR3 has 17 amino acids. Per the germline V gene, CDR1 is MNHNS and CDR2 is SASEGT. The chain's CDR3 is CASRGLGNRANTGELFF. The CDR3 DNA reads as TGTGCCAGCAGGGGCCTAGGAAACAGGGCGAACACCGGGGAGCTGTTTTTT.

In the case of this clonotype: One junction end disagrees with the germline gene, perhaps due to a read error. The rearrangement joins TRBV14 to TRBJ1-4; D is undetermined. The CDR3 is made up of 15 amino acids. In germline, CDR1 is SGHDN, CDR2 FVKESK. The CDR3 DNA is TGTGCCAGCAGCCAAGGAGGTAGAAGTAATGAAAAACGGTTTTTT. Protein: CASSQGGRSNEKRFF.

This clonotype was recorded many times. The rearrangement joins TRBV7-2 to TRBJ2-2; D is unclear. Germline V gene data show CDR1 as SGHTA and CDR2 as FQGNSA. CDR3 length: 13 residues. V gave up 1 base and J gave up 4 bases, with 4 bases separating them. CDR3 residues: CASSLESTGELFF. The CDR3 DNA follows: TGTGCCAGCAGCTTAGAATCCACCGGGGAGCTGTTTTTT.

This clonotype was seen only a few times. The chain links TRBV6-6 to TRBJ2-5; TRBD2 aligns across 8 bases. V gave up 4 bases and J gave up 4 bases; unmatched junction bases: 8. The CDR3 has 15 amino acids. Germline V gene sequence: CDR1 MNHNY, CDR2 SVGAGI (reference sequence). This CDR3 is CASSSKAGVIETQYF. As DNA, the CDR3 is TGTGCCAGCAGTTCGAAAGCGGGAGTTATAGAGACCCAGTACTTC.

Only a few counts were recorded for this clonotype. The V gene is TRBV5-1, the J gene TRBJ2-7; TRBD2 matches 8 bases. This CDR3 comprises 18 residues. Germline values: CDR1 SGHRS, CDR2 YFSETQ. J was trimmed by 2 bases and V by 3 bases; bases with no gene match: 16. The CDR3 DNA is TGCGCCAGCAGCTCCCCCTCGGGGAGCGGGAGCCTGACCTACGAGCAGTACTTC. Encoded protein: CASSSPSGSGSLTYEQYF.

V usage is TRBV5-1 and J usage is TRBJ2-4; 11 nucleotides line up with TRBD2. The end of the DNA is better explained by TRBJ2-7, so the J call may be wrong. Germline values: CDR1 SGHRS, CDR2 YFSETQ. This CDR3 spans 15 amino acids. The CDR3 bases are TGCGCCAGCAGCTTGGTAGCTAGCGGGGGGAACGAGCAGTACTTC. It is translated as CASSLVASGGNEQYF.

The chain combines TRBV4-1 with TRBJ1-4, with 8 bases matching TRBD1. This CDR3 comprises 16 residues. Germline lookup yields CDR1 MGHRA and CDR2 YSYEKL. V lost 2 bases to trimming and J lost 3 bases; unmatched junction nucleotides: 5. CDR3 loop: CASSQISTGANEKLFF. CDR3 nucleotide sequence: TGCGCCAGCAGCCAAATATCGACAGGGGCTAATGAAAAACTGTTTTTT.

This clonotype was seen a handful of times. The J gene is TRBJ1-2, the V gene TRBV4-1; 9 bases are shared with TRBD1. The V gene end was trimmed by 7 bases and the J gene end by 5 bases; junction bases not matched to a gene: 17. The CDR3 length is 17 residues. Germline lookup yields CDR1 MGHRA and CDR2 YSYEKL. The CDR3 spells CASKKSPSGQGLYGYTF. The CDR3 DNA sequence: TGCGCCAGCAAAAAGTCACCTTCGGGACAGGGATTATATGGCTACACCTTC.

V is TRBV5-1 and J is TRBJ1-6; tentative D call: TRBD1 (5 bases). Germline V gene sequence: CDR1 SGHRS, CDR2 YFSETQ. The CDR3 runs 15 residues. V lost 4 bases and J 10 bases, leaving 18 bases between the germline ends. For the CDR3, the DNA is TGCGCCAGCAGCACGGACGTAGCGAGGGGATCACCCCTCCACTTT. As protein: CASSTDVARGSPLHF.

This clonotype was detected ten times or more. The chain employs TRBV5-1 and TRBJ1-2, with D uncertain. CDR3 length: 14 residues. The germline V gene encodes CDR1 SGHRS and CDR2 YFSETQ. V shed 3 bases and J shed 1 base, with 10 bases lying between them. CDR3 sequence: CASSSLRGNYGYTF. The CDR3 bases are TGCGCCAGCAGCTCCCTCCGTGGTAACTATGGCTACACCTTC. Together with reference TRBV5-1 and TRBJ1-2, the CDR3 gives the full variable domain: KAGVTQTPRYLIKTRGQQVTLSCSPISGHRSVSWYQQTPGQGLQFLFEYFSETQRNKGNFPGRFSGRQFSNSRSEMNVSTLELGDSALYLCASSSLRGNYGYTFGSGTRLTVV.

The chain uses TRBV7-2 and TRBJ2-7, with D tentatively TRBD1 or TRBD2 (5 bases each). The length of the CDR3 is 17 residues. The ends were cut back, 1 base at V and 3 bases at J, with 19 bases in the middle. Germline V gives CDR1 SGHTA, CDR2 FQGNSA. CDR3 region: CASSLGGPGRIIYEQYF. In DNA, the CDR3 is TGTGCCAGCAGCTTAGGGGGACCGGGACGAATTATCTACGAGCAGTACTTC.

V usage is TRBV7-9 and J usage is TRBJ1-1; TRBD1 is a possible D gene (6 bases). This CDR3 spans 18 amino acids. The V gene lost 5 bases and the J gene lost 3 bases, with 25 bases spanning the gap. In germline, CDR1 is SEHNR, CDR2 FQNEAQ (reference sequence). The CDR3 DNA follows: TGTGCCAGCAGCCCTAGCCGCGGGCGGGGGCGCAGGGACACTGAAGCTTTCTTT. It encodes CASSPSRGRGRRDTEAFF.

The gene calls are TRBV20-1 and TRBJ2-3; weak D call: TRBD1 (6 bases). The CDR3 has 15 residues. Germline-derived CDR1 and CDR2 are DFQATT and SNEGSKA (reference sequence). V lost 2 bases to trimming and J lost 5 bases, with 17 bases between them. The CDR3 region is CSARLLQGAVDTQYF. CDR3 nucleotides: TGCAGTGCTAGACTTCTACAGGGAGCGGTAGATACGCAGTATTTT.

The chain's CDR3 is CASSQSLKETQYF. In DNA form, the CDR3 reads TGTGCCAGCAGCCAGTCTTTGAAAGAGACCCAGTACTTC. This rearrangement joins TRBV5-5 to TRBJ2-5; D remains ambiguous. V was clipped by 4 bases and J by 3 bases, with 10 bases between them. The germline V gene encodes CDR1 SGHKS and CDR2 YYEKEE (reference sequence). The CDR3 contains 13 residues.